The source of this T cell receptor (beta chain) is a study of Siglec-9 on CD8 T cells in melanoma. Broader study findings: An effector memory CD8+ T-cell subset seemingly accumulating in melanoma was reportedly marked and regulated by Siglec-9.

This clone appeared a few times. Its antigen remains unknown. Trimming took 6 bases from V and 3 from J, leaving 12 bases between them. The V gene's germline CDR1 is MNHEY and CDR2 SMNVEV (reference sequence). CDR3 size: 13 residues. This table comes from immunoSEQ multiplex PCR, and its TCRdb copy is limited to in-frame clones, with some not included. The sample lists 25,000 to 30,000 clones, about 80% occurring once. The TCR comes from a human donor in good health. The sample consisted of Siglec-9- CD8+ T cells sorted from blood. The chain links TRBV27 to TRBJ2-7, with D maybe TRBD2 (6 bases). This CDR3 reads CASSRREIYEQYF. The CDR3 DNA reads TGTGCCAGCAGCCGACGGGAGATCTACGAGCAGTACTTC.